These 9 T cell receptor beta chains share one sample of origin, sequenced in a study of shared clonotypes between healthy human individuals. Only in-frame clones appear in the TCRdb table, and some are missing; sequencing was by immunoSEQ multiplex PCR. This table has about 710,000 clones, around 78% appearing once. Sequencing used memory CD4+ T cells sorted from blood. As to subset: CD45RA-negative fraction. Receptors were obtained from a woman aged 25 to 45 in good health.

This chain uses TRBV13 with TRBJ2-7, with D unclear. The germline CDR1 and CDR2 sequences are PRHDT and FYEKMQ (reference sequence). The CDR3 spans 17 residues. Trimming stripped 4 bases from V and 0 bases from J, with 19 bases between. CDR3 loop: CASSSTQRTAYSYEQYF. DNA of the CDR3: TGTGCCAGCAGCTCTACCCAAAGGACGGCTTACTCCTACGAGCAGTACTTC.

The chain couples TRBV5-1 to TRBJ1-5; 9 positions agree with TRBD1. This CDR3 has 15 residues. The V gene end was trimmed by 0 bases and the J gene end by 5 bases; junction bases not matched to a gene: 3. CDR1 and CDR2 (germline): SGHRS, YFSETQ. This CDR3 reads CASSLGGQGHQPQHF. The CDR3 DNA is TGCGCCAGCAGCTTGGGGGGACAGGGACATCAGCCCCAGCATTTT.

In its sample, this clone was seen a few times. The chain is built from TRBV18 and TRBJ2-5; 12 nucleotides align to TRBD2. Unmatched junction bases numbered 7, after V lost 0 bases and J lost 5 bases. Germline lookup yields CDR1 KGHSH and CDR2 LQKENI. This CDR3 is built from 17 residues. In nucleotides, the CDR3 is TGTGCCAGCTCACCACCGGGACTAGCGGGCCTCGGGGAGACCCAGTACTTC. Residues: CASSPPGLAGLGETQYF.

The chain combines TRBV6-6 with TRBJ2-7; 9 bases fit TRBD2. CDR1 MNHNY and CDR2 SVGAGI come from the germline V gene (reference sequence). J lost 0 bases, V lost 4 bases, and 4 bases had no gene match. The CDR3 extends over 15 amino acids. CDR3 bases: TGTGCCAGCAGTTCGACTAGCGGCCCCTCCTACGAGCAGTACTTC. It encodes CASSSTSGPSYEQYF.

The chain combines TRBV6-5 with TRBJ2-5; D is undetermined. Trimming took 4 bases from V and 5 from J, leaving 11 bases between them. This CDR3 is 13 amino acids long. CDR1 is MNHEY, CDR2 SVGAGI, per germline. The CDR3 DNA sequence: TGTGCCAGCAGTTTCGCGGCCGGCGAGACCCAGTACTTC. It codes for CASSFAAGETQYF.

V usage is TRBV28 and J usage is TRBJ2-7, with 7 bases aligning to TRBD2. V was clipped by 6 bases and J by 6 bases; unmatched bases: 23. CDR1 and CDR2 (germline): MDHEN, SYDVKM. The CDR3 is 18 amino acids. CDR3 region: CASSPLPPGLTRPAEQYF. The CDR3 DNA sequence: TGTGCCAGCAGCCCTCTCCCCCCGGGACTAACCAGACCAGCCGAGCAGTACTTC.

The chain joins TRBV28 to TRBJ2-7; TRBD2 aligns across 12 bases. Germline assignment: CDR1 MDHEN and CDR2 SYDVKM. V was clipped by 5 bases and J by 4 bases; unmatched bases: 15. This CDR3 has 18 residues. CDR3 protein: CASSGAHSPGLAGYEQYF. CDR3 coding DNA: TGTGCCAGCAGTGGGGCTCACTCCCCGGGACTAGCGGGTTACGAGCAGTACTTC.

This chain connects TRBV28 to TRBJ1-2; possibly TRBD1 for D (6 bases). The CDR3 extends over 12 amino acids. V dropped 8 bases and J dropped 8 bases, with 15 bases sitting between them. CDR1 and CDR2 (germline): MDHEN, SYDVKM. CDR3 protein: CASQRGQKGYTF. The CDR3 nucleotides read TGTGCCAGCCAGCGGGGACAAAAGGGCTACACCTTC.

The genes are TRBV6-1 and TRBJ2-6; D gene unclear. The CDR3 totals 13 residues. The V and J ends lost 9 bases and 0 bases respectively, with 6 bases between them. The germline V gene encodes CDR1 MNHNS and CDR2 SASEGT. This CDR3 is CASGYSGANVLTF. In DNA form, the CDR3 reads TGTGCCAGTGGGTACTCTGGGGCCAACGTCCTGACTTTC.